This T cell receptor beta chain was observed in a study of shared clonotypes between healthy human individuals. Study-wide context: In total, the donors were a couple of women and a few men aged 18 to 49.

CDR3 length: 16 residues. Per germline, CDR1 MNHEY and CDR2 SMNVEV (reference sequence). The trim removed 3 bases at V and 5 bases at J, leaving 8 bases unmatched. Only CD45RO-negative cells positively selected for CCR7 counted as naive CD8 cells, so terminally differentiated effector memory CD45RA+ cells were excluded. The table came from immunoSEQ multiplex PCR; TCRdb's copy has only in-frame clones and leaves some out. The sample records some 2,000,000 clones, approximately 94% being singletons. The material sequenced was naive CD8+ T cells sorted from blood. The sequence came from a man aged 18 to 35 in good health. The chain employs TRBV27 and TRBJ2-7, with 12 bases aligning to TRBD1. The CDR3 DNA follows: TGTGCCAGCAGTTTCCTACCGGGACAGGGGGCGGACGAGCAGTACTTC. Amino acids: CASSFLPGQGADEQYF.